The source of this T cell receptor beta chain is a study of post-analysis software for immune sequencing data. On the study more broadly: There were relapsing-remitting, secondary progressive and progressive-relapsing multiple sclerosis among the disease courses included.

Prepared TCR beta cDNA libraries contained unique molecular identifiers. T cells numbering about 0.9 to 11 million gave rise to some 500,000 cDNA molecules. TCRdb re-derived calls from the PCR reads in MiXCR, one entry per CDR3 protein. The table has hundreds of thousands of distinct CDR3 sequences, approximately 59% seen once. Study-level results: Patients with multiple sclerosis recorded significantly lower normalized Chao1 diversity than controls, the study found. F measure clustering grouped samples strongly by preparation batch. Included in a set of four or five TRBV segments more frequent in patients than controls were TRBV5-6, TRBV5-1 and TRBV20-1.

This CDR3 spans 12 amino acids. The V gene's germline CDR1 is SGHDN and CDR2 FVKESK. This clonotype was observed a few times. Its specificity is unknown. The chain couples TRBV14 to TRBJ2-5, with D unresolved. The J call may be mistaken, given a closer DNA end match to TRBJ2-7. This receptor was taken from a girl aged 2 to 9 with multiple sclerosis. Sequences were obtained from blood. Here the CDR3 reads CASSQELSEQYF. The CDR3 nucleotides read TGTGCCAGCAGCCAAGAGCTCAGCGAGCAGTACTTC.